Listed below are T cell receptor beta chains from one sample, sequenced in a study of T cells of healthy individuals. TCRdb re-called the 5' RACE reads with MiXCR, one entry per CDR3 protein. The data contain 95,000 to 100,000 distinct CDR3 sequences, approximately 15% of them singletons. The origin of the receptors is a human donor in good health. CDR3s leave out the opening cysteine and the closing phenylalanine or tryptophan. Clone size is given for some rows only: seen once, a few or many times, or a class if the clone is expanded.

CDR3aa: SARGPNQPQH
v_gene: TRBV20-1
abundance: -
j_gene: TRBJ1-5

CDR3aa: ASKYRAKAYYGYT
v_gene: TRBV27
abundance: few
j_gene: TRBJ1-2

CDR3aa: ASSLSNSYEQY
v_gene: TRBV5-1
abundance: -
j_gene: TRBJ2-7

CDR3aa: ASRGTWTSYEQY
v_gene: TRBV28
abundance: -
j_gene: TRBJ2-7

CDR3aa: ASSHTTGGETQY
v_gene: TRBV5-5
abundance: -
j_gene: TRBJ2-5

CDR3aa: ASSQPTSGGIYEQY
v_gene: TRBV4-2
abundance: -
j_gene: TRBJ2-7

CDR3aa: SAIPGLADEQY
v_gene: TRBV20-1
abundance: -
j_gene: TRBJ2-7

CDR3aa: ASSQVSGADTQY
v_gene: TRBV3-1
abundance: many
j_gene: TRBJ2-3

CDR3aa: ASSLDGPNYGYT
v_gene: TRBV6-6
abundance: -
j_gene: TRBJ1-2

CDR3aa: ASSQTGNQPQH
v_gene: TRBV4-3
abundance: many
j_gene: TRBJ1-5

CDR3aa: ASSLASIGNSYEQY
v_gene: TRBV5-6
abundance: -
j_gene: TRBJ2-7

CDR3aa: ASRTLGTEAF
v_gene: TRBV2
abundance: -
j_gene: TRBJ1-1

CDR3aa: ASQRGETGTDTQY
v_gene: TRBV6-1
abundance: -
j_gene: TRBJ2-3

CDR3aa: ASSLIPAPVSYNEQF
v_gene: TRBV7-2
abundance: many
j_gene: TRBJ2-1

CDR3aa: ASRKWEWTEAF
v_gene: TRBV27
abundance: -
j_gene: TRBJ1-1

CDR3aa: ASSQDYAPGKGFRYNSPLH
v_gene: TRBV3-1
abundance: few
j_gene: TRBJ1-6

CDR3aa: ASSQAASAQY
v_gene: TRBV3-1
abundance: few
j_gene: TRBJ2-7

CDR3aa: ASSPQGAPSGGLH
v_gene: TRBV12-3/TRBV12-4
abundance: -
j_gene: TRBJ1-6

CDR3aa: ASSLTRTAGELF
v_gene: TRBV5-1
abundance: few
j_gene: TRBJ2-2

CDR3aa: SARVYTEAF
v_gene: TRBV20-1
abundance: -
j_gene: TRBJ1-1

CDR3aa: SALTGTGGGTNEKLF
v_gene: TRBV20-1
abundance: few
j_gene: TRBJ1-4

CDR3aa: ASGAVQETQY
v_gene: TRBV28
abundance: -
j_gene: TRBJ2-5

CDR3aa: ASSFPGGPYEQY
v_gene: TRBV28
abundance: many
j_gene: TRBJ2-7

CDR3aa: SVRTPGLAGETQY
v_gene: TRBV20-1
abundance: few
j_gene: TRBJ2-5

CDR3aa: ASSPETNSPLH
v_gene: TRBV5-1
abundance: few
j_gene: TRBJ1-6

CDR3aa: SAQGSWGNTIY
v_gene: TRBV20-1
abundance: few
j_gene: TRBJ1-3

CDR3aa: ASSVWSSYNSPLH
v_gene: TRBV9
abundance: -
j_gene: TRBJ1-6